This T cell receptor (beta chain) was observed in a study of shared clonotypes between healthy human individuals. General study findings and limits: Larger estimated richness was generally seen in naive subsets than in memory subsets.

The assay was immunoSEQ multiplex PCR, and TCRdb's table has in-frame clones only and misses some. This sample has hundreds of thousands of clones, with roughly 70% found just once. The CDR3 is 14 residues long. Per the germline V gene, CDR1 is MDHEN and CDR2 is SYDVKM. For this clone: The antigen remains undetermined. A much larger clone sits a single nucleotide away, making a read error possible.

Material: memory CD4+ T cells sorted from blood. Subset noted: CD45RA-negative fraction. This clonotype was sampled from a woman aged 25 to 39 in good health. J is TRBJ1-4 and V is TRBV28, with D uncertain. CDR3 sequence reads: CASGTPATDEKLFF. The DNA for the CDR3 is TGTGCCAGCGGAACCCCGGCAACTGATGAAAAACTGTTTTTT.